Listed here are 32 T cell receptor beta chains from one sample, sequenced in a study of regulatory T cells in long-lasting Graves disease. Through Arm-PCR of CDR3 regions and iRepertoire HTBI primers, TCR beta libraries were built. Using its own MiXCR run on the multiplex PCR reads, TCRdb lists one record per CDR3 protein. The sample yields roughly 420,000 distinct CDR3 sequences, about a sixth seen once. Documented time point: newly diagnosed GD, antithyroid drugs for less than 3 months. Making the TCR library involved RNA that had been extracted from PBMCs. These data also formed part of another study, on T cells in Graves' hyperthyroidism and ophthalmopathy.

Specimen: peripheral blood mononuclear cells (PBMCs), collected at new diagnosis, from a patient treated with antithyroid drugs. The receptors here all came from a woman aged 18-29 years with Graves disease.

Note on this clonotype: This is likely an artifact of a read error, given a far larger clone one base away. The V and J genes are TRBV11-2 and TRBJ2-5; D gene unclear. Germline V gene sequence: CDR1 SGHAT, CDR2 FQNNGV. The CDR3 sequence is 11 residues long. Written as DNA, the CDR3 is TGTGCCGGCAGCTTAGTGGAGACCCAGTACTTC. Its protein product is CAGSLVETQYF.

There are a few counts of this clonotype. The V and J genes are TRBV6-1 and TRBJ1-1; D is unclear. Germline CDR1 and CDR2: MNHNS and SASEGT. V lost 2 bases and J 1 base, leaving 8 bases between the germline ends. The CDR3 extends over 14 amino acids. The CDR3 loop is CASSERRTNTEAFF. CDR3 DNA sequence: TGTGCCAGCAGTGAAAGGCGGACGAACACTGAAGCTTTCTTT.

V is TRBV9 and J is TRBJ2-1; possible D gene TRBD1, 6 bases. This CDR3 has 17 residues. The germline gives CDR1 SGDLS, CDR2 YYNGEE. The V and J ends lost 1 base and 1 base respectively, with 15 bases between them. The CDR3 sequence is CASSVKSGGTSYNEQFF. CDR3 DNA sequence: TGTGCCAGCAGCGTAAAGAGTGGGGGCACGTCCTACAATGAGCAGTTCTTC.

This CDR3 reads CATSDRTGTRYGYTF. The CDR3 bases are TGTGCCACCAGTGATCGGACAGGGACAAGGTATGGCTACACCTTC. The chain carries TRBV24-1 and TRBJ1-2; 8 bases are a match to TRBD1. The length of the CDR3 is 15 residues. The V gene's germline CDR1 is KGHDR and CDR2 SFDVKD. V lost 3 bases to trimming and J lost 5 bases; unmatched junction nucleotides: 7.

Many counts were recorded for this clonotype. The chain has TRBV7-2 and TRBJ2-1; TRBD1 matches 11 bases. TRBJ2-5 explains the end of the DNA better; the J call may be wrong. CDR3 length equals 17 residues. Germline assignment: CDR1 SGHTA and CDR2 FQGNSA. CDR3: CASSLTPPGQGDETQYF. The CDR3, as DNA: TGTGCCAGCAGCTTAACACCGCCGGGACAGGGGGACGAGACCCAGTACTTC.

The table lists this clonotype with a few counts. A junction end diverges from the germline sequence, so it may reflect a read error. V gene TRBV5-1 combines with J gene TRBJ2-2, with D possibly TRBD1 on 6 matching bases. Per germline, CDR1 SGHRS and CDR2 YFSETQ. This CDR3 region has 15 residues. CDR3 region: CASSQGTTKTGELFF. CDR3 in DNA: TGCGCCAGCAGCCAAGGGACAACGAAGACCGGGGAGCTGTTTTTT.

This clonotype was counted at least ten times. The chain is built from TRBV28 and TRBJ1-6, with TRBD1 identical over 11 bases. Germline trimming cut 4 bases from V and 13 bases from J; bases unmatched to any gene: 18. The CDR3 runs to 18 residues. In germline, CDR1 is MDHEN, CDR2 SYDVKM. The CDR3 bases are TGTGCCAGCAGTTCTAGGACAGGGGGCCTTTTCCTAATTCCGCCCCTCCACTTT. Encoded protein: CASSSRTGGLFLIPPLHF.

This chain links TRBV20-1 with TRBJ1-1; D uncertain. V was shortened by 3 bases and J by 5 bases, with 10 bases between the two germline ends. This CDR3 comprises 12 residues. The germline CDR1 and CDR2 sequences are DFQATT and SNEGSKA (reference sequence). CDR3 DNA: TGCAGTGCTAGGGACGAGAGGACTGAAGCTTTCTTT. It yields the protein CSARDERTEAFF.

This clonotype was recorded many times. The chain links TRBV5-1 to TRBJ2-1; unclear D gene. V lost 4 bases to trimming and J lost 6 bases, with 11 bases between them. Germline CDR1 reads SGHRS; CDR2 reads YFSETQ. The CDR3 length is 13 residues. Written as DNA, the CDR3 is TGCGCCAGCAGCGATAGTCCAGTCAATGAGCAGTTCTTC. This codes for CASSDSPVNEQFF. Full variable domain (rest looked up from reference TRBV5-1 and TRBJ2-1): KAGVTQTPRYLIKTRGQQVTLSCSPISGHRSVSWYQQTPGQGLQFLFEYFSETQRNKGNFPGRFSGRQFSNSRSEMNVSTLELGDSALYLCASSDSPVNEQFFGPGTRLTVL.

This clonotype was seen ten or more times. CDR3 sequence (DNA): TGTGCCACCAGTCGGCCCCGGGGAGGCCTTAATGAGCAGTTCTTC. It specifies CATSRPRGGLNEQFF. This chain links TRBV24-1 with TRBJ2-1; D is possibly TRBD2 (6 bases). With 6 bases removed from V and 7 bases from J, the gap between germline ends came to 18 bases. CDR3 size: 15 residues. The germline gives CDR1 KGHDR, CDR2 SFDVKD.

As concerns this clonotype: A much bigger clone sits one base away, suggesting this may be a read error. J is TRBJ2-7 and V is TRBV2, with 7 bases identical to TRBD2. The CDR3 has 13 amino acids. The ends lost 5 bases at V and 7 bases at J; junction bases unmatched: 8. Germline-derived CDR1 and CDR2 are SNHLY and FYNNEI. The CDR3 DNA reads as TGTGCCAGCAGTTCCGGACTAGTAATTGAGCAGTACTTC. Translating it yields CASSSGLVIEQYF.

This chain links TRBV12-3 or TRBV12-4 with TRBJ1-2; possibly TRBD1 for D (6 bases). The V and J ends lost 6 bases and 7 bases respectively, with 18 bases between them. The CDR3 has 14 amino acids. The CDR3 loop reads CASRRTTGMLGYTF. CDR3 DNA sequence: TGTGCCAGCAGGCGCACTACAGGGATGCTTGGCTACACCTTC.

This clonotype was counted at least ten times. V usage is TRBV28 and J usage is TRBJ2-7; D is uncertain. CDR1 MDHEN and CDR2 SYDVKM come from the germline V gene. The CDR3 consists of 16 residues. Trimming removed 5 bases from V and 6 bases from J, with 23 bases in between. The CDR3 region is CASSPPKAQWWPEQYF. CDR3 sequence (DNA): TGTGCCAGCAGTCCCCCAAAGGCCCAGTGGTGGCCCGAGCAGTACTTC.

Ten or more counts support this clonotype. CDR3 nucleotides: TGCAGTGCTAGGGGTAGAGGACTCGACTACAATGAGCAGTTCTTC. Protein sequence: CSARGRGLDYNEQFF. V is TRBV20-1 and J is TRBJ2-1, with TRBD2 as a possible D gene (5 bases). V lost 3 bases, J lost 3 bases, and 15 bases lay in between. In germline, CDR1 is DFQATT, CDR2 SNEGSKA (reference sequence). The length of the CDR3 is 15 residues.

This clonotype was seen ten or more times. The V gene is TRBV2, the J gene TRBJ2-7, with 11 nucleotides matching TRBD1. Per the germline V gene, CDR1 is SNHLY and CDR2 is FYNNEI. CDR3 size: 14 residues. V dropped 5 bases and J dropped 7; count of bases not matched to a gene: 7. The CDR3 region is CASSWTGGLREQYF. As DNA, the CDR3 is TGTGCCAGCAGTTGGACAGGGGGCCTGAGGGAGCAGTACTTC.

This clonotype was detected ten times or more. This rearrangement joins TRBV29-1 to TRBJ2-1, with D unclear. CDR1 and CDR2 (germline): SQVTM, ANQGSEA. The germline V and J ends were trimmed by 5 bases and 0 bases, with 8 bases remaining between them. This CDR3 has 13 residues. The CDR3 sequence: CSVNWISYNEQFF. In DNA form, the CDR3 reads TGCAGCGTTAATTGGATCTCCTACAATGAGCAGTTCTTC.

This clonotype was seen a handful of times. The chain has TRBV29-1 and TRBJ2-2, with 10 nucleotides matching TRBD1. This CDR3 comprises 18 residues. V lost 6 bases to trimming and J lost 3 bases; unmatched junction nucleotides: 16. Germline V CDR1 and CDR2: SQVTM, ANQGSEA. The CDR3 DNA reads TGCAGCGTCATCCCGGGACAGGGGTATGGGCAGTACACCGGGGAGCTGTTTTTT. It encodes CSVIPGQGYGQYTGELFF.

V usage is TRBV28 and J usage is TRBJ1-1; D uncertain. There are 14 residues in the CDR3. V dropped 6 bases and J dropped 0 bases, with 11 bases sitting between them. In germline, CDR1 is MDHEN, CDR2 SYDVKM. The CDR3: CASSSIWVNTEAFF. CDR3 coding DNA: TGTGCCAGCAGCTCCATATGGGTGAACACTGAAGCTTTCTTT.

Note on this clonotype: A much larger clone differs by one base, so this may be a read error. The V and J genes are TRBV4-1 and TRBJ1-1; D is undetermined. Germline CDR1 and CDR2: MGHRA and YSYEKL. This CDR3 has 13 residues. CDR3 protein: CASSPVSGSAASF. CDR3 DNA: TGCGCCAGCAGCCCCGTTTCGGGGTCGGCAGCTTCCTTT.

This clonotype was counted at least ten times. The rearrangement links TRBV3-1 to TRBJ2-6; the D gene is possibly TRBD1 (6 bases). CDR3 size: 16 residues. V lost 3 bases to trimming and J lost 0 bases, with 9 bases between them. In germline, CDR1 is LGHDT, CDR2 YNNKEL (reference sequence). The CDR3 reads CASSQDSGSGANVLTF. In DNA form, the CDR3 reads TGTGCCAGCAGCCAGGACAGTGGCTCTGGGGCCAACGTCCTGACTTTC.

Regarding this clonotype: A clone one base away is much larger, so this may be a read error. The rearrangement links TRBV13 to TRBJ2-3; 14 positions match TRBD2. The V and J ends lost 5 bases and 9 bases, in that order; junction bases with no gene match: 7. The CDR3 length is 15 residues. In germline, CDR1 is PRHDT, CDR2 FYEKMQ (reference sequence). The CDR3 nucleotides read TGTGCCAGCAGCACACCGGGACTAGCGGGAGAGACGCAGTATTTT. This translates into CASSTPGLAGETQYF.

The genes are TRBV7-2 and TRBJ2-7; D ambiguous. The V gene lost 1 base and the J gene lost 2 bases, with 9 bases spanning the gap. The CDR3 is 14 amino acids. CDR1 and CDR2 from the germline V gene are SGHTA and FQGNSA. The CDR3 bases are TGTGCCAGCAGCTTAGGAGAAACCGCCTACGAGCAGTACTTC. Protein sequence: CASSLGETAYEQYF.

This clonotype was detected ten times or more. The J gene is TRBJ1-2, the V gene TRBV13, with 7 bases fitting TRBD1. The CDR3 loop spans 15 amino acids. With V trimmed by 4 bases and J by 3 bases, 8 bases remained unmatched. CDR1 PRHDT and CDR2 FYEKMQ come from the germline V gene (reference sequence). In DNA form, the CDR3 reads TGTGCCAGCAGCTCGACCCGGGACAGCTACTATGGCTACACCTTC. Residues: CASSSTRDSYYGYTF.

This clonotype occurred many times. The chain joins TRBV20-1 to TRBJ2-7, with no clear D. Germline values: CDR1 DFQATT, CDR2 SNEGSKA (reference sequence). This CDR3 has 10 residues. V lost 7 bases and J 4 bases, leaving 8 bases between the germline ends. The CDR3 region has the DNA TGCAGTGTCAAGAGATACGAGCAGTACTTC. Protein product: CSVKRYEQYF.

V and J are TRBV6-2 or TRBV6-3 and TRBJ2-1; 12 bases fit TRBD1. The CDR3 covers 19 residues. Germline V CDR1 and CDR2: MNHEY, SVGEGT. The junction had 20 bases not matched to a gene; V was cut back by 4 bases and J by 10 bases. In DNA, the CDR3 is TGTGCCAGCAGTTCCCTTAACCTATCCGGGACAGGGGGCTCTCGGGAGCAGTTCTTC. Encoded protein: CASSSLNLSGTGGSREQFF.

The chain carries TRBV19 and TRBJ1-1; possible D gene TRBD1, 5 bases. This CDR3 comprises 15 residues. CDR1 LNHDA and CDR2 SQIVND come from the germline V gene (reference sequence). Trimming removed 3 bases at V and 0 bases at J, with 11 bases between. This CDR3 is CASSIGQGLNTEAFF. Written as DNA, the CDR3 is TGTGCCAGTAGTATCGGGCAGGGACTGAACACTGAAGCTTTCTTT.

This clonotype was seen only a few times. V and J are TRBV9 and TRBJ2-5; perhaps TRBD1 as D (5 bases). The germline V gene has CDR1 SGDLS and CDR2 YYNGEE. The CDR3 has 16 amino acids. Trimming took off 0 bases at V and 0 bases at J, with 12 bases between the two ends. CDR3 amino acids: CASSVAAAGHQETQYF. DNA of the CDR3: TGTGCCAGCAGCGTAGCTGCGGCAGGGCACCAAGAGACCCAGTACTTC.

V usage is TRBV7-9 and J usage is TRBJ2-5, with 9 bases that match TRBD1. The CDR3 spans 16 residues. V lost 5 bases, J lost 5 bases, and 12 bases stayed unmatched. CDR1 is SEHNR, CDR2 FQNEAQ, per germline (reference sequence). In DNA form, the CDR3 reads TGTGCCAGCAGCGGACTTTGGGACAGGGCATTTGAGACCCAGTACTTC. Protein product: CASSGLWDRAFETQYF.

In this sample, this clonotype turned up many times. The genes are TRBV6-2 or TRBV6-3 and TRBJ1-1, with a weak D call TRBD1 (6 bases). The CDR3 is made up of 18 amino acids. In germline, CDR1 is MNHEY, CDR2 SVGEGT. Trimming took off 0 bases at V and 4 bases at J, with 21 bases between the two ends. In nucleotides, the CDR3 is TGTGCCAGCAGTTACTCGGCCACCCCGGACTACAGGGCCACTGAAGCTTTCTTT. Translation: CASSYSATPDYRATEAFF.

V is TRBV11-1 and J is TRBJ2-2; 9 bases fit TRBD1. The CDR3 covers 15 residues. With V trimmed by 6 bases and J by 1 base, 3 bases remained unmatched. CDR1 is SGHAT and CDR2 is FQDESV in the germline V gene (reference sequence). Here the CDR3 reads CASRGQGGNTGELFF. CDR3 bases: TGTGCCAGCAGGGGACAGGGAGGGAACACCGGGGAGCTGTTTTTT. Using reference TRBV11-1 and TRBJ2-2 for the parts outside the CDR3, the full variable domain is EAEVAQSPRYKITEKSQAVAFWCDPISGHATLYWYRQILGQGPELLVQFQDESVVDDSQLPKDRFSAERLKGVDSTLKIQPAELGDSAMYLCASRGQGGNTGELFFGEGSRLTVL.

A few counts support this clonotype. The CDR3 DNA reads as TGTGCCAGCAGCTGGGGGTCTCCCATCACGGGGAACATTCAGTACTTC. This gives the protein CASSWGSPITGNIQYF. V gene TRBV7-3 combines with J gene TRBJ2-4; D is tentatively TRBD1 or TRBD2 (5 bases each). This CDR3 comprises 16 residues. Germline V gene lookup returns CDR1 SGHTA and CDR2 FQGTGA. V shed 4 bases and J shed 7 bases, with 20 bases lying between them.

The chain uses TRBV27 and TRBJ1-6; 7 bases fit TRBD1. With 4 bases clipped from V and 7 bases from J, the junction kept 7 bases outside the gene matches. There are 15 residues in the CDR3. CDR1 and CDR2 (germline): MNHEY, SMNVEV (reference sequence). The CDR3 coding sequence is TGTGCCAGCAGTTCATATGACAGGGCGAATTCACCCCTCCACTTT. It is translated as CASSSYDRANSPLHF.